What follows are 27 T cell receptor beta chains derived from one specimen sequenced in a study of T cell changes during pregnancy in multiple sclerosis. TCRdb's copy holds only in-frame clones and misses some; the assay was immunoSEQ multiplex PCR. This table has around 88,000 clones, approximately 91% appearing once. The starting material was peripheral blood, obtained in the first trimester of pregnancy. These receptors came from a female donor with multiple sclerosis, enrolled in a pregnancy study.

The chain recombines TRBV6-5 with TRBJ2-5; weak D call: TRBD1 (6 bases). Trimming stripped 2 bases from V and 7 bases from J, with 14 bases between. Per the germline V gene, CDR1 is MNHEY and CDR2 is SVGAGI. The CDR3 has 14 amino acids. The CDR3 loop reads CASSYQEQGGTQYF. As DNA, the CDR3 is TGTGCCAGCAGTTACCAGGAACAGGGTGGGACCCAGTACTTC.

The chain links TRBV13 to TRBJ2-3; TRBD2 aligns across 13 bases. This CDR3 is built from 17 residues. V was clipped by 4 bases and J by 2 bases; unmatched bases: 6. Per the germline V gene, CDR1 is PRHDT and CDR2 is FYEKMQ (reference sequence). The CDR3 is CASSSTGLAGVTDTQYF. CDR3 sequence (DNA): TGTGCCAGCAGCTCGACAGGACTAGCGGGGGTCACAGATACGCAGTATTTT.

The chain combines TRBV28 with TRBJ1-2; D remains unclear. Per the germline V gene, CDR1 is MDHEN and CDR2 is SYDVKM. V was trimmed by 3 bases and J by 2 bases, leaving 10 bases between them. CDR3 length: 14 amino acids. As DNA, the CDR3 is TGTGCCAGCAGTTTGATTGTGGGCAACTATGGCTACACCTTC. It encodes CASSLIVGNYGYTF.

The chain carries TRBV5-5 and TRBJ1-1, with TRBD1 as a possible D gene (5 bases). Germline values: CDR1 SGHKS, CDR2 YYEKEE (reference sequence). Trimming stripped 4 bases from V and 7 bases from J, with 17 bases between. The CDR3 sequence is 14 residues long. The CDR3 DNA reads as TGTGCCAGCAGCCCCGTAGACAGACGAGATGAAGCTTTCTTT. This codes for CASSPVDRRDEAFF.

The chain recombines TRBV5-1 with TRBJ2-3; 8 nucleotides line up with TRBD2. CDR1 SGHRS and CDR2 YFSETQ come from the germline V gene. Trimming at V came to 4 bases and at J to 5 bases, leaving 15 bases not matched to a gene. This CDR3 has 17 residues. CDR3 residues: CASSPGGAWGGKDTQYF. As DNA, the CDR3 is TGCGCCAGCAGCCCCGGGGGGGCGTGGGGGGGCAAAGATACGCAGTATTTT. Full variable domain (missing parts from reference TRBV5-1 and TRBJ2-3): KAGVTQTPRYLIKTRGQQVTLSCSPISGHRSVSWYQQTPGQGLQFLFEYFSETQRNKGNFPGRFSGRQFSNSRSEMNVSTLELGDSALYLCASSPGGAWGGKDTQYFGPGTRLTVL.

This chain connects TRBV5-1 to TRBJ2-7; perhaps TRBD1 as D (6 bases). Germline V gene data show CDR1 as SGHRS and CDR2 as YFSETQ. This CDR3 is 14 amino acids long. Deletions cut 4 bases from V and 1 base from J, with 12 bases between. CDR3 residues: CASSADSLSYEQYF. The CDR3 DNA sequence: TGCGCCAGCAGCGCGGACAGCCTATCCTACGAGCAGTACTTC. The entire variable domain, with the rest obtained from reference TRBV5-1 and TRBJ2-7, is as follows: KAGVTQTPRYLIKTRGQQVTLSCSPISGHRSVSWYQQTPGQGLQFLFEYFSETQRNKGNFPGRFSGRQFSNSRSEMNVSTLELGDSALYLCASSADSLSYEQYFGPGTRLTVT.

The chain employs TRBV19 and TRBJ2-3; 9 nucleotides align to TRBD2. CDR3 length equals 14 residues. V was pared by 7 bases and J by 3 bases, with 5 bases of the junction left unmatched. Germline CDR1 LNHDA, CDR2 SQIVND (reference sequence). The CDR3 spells CASNRAGGTDTQYF. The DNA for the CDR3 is TGTGCCAGTAATCGCGCGGGAGGGACAGATACGCAGTATTTT.

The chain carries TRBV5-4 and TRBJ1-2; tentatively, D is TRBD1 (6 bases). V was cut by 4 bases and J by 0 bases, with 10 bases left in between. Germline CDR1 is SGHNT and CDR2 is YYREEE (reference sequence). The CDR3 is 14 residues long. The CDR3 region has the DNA TGTGCCAGCAGCATACAGGGCCCTAACTATGGCTACACCTTC. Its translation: CASSIQGPNYGYTF.

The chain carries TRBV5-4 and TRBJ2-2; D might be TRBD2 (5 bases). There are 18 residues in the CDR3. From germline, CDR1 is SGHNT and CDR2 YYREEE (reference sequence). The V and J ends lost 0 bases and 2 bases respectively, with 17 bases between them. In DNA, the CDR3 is TGTGCCAGCAGCTTGGGTGTTCGGGGTTCCCAAAACACCGGGGAGCTGTTTTTT. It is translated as CASSLGVRGSQNTGELFF. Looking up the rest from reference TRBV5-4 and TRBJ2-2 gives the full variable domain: ETGVTQSPTHLIKTRGQQVTLRCSSQSGHNTVSWYQQALGQGPQFIFQYYREEENGRGNFPPRFSGLQFPNYSSELNVNALELDDSALYLCASSLGVRGSQNTGELFFGEGSRLTVL.

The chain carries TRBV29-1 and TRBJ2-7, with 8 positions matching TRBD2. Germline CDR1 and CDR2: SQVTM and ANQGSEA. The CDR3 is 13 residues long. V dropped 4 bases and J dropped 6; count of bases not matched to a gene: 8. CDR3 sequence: CSVARTSSTEQYF. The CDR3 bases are TGCAGCGTTGCGCGGACTAGCAGTACCGAGCAGTACTTC.

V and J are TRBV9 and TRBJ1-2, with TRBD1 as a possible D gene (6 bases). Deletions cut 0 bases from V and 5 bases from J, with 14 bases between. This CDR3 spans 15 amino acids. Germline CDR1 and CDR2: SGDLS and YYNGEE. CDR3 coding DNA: TGTGCCAGCAGCGTAGTAGGGACATCTTCGTATGGCTACACCTTC. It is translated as CASSVVGTSSYGYTF.

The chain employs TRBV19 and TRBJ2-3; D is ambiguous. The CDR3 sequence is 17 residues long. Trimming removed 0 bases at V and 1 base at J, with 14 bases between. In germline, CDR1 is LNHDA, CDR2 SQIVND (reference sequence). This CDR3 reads CASSIDGGWPGTDTQYF. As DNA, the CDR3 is TGTGCCAGTAGTATAGACGGCGGTTGGCCCGGCACAGATACGCAGTATTTT.

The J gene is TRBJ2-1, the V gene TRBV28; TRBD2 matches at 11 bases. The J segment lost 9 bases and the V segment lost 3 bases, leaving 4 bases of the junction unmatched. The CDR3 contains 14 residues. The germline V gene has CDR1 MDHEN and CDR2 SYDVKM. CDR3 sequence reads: CASSLIAGGREQFF. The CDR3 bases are TGTGCCAGCAGTTTGATAGCGGGAGGGCGTGAGCAGTTCTTC. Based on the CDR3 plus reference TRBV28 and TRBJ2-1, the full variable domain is DVKVTQSSRYLVKRTGEKVFLECVQDMDHENMFWYRQDPGLGLRLIYFSYDVKMKEKGDIPEGYSVSREKKERFSLILESASTNQTSMYLCASSLIAGGREQFFGPGTRLTVL.

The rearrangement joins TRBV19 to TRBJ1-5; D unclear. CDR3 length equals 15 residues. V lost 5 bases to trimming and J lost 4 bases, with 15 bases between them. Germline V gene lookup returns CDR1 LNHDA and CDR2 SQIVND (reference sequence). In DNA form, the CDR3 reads TGTGCCAGTAGTGCCCCCGGGATGCCGAATCAGCCCCAGCATTTT. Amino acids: CASSAPGMPNQPQHF.

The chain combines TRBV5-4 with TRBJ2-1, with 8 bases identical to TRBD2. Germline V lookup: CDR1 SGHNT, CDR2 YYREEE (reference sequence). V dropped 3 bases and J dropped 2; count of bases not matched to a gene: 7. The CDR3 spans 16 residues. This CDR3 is CASSWAGLVAYNEQFF. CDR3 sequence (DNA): TGTGCCAGCAGCTGGGCGGGACTAGTAGCCTACAATGAGCAGTTCTTC.

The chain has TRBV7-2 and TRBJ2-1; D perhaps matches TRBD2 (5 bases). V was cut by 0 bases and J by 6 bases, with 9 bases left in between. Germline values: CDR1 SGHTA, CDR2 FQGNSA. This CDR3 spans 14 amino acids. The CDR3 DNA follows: TGTGCCAGCAGCTTAGCAGGCCTAGCCAATGAGCAGTTCTTC. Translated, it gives CASSLAGLANEQFF.

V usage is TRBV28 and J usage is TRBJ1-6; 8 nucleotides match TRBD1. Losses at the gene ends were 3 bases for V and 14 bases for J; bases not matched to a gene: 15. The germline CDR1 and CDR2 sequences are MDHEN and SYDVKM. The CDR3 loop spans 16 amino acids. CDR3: CASSLLSQGASWTLHF. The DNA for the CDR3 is TGTGCCAGCAGTTTGCTCTCTCAGGGGGCGAGTTGGACCCTCCACTTT.

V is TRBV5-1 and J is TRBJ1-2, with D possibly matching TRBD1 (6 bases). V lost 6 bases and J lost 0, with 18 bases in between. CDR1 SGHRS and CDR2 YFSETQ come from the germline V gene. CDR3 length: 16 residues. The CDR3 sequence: CASKGELGSTNYGYTF. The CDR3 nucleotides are TGCGCCAGCAAGGGGGAATTGGGCAGTACTAACTATGGCTACACCTTC.

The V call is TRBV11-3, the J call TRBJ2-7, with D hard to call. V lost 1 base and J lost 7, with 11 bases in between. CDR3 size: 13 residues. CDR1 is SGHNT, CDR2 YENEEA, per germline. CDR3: CASSLARTREQYF. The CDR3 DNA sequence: TGTGCCAGCAGCTTAGCTCGTACGAGGGAGCAGTACTTC.

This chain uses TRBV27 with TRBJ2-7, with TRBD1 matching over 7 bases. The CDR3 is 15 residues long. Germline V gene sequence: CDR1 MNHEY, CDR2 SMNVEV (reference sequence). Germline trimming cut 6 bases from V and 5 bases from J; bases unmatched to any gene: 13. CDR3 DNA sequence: TGTGCCAGCAGGGAAAGGGACAGAGTAAGCCACGAGCAGTACTTC. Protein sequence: CASRERDRVSHEQYF.

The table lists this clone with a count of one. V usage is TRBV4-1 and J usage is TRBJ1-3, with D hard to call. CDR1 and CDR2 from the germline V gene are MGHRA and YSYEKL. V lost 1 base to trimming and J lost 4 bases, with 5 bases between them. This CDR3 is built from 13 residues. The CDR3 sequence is CASSQAGGNTIYF. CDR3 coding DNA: TGCGCCAGCAGCCAAGCTGGCGGAAACACCATATATTTT.

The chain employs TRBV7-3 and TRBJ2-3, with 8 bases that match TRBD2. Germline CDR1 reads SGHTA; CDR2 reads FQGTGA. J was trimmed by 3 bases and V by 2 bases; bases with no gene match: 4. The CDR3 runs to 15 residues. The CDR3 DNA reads TGTGCCAGCAGCTTACTGGGACTAGAGACAGATACGCAGTATTTT. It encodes CASSLLGLETDTQYF.

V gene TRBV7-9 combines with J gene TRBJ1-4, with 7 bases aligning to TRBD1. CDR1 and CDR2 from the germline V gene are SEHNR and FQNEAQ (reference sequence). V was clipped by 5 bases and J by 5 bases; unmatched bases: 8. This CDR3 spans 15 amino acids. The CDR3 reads CASSASGTVNEKLFF. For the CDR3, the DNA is TGTGCCAGCAGCGCCTCCGGGACAGTGAATGAAAAACTGTTTTTT.

The CDR3 DNA reads TGTGCCAGTAGGACTAGCGGGGGCACAGATACGCAGTATTTT. It translates to CASRTSGGTDTQYF. The genes are TRBV19 and TRBJ2-3, with 11 bases aligning to TRBD2. The ends lost 6 bases at V and 1 base at J; junction bases unmatched: 0. Germline lookup yields CDR1 LNHDA and CDR2 SQIVND (reference sequence). The CDR3 contains 14 residues. The variable domain in full, with the rest retrieved from reference TRBV19 and TRBJ2-3, is DGGITQSPKYLFRKEGQNVTLSCEQNLNHDAMYWYRQDPGQGLRLIYYSQIVNDFQKGDIAEGYSVSREKKESFPLTVTSAQKNPTAFYLCASRTSGGTDTQYFGPGTRLTVL.

The CDR3 protein is CASSQPLPYTGELFF. In nucleotides, the CDR3 is TGCGCCAGCAGCCAACCACTACCGTACACCGGGGAGCTGTTTTTT. This chain links TRBV4-3 with TRBJ2-2; D gene ambiguous. V shed 2 bases and J shed 3 bases, with 10 bases lying between them. The CDR3 loop spans 15 amino acids. Germline V gives CDR1 LGHNA, CDR2 YSLEER.

DNA for the CDR3: TGTGCCAGCAGCCCAAGACAGGGATGGGGGACTGAAGCTTTCTTT. Encoded protein: CASSPRQGWGTEAFF. V usage is TRBV11-2 and J usage is TRBJ1-1; 7 nucleotides match TRBD1. Trimming took 5 bases from V and 5 from J; bases not matched to a gene: 11. The CDR3 length is 15 residues. Germline CDR1 is SGHAT and CDR2 is FQNNGV. Looking up the rest from reference TRBV11-2 and TRBJ1-1 gives the full variable domain: EAGVAQSPRYKIIEKRQSVAFWCNPISGHATLYWYQQILGQGPKLLIQFQNNGVVDDSQLPKDRFSAERLKGVDSTLKIQPAKLEDSAVYLCASSPRQGWGTEAFFGQGTRLTVV.

The CDR3 spells CASSQDPVTDTQYF. CDR3 nucleotide sequence: TGTGCCAGCAGCCAAGATCCCGTCACAGATACGCAGTATTTT. The chain joins TRBV4-2 to TRBJ2-3; D gene unclear. V lost 0 bases to trimming and J lost 2 bases, with 6 bases between them. The CDR3 spans 14 residues. CDR1 and CDR2 from the germline V gene are LGHNA and YNFKEQ.